This record covers a single TCR beta chain. Its antigen is as yet unknown. V dropped 8 bases and J dropped 7; count of bases not matched to a gene: 10. CDR1 and CDR2 (germline): MNHEY, SVGAGI. CDR3 size: 13 residues. The template was RNA from unsorted bulk tissue. Newly diagnosed lung cancer patients had thoracic surgery in China, August–late 2014, without prior chemotherapy. The sample originates from a study of tumor and adjacent non-tumor tissue in lung cancer. Across the study: There were 11 to 13 adenocarcinoma, 2 squamous cell carcinoma and 1 small cell lung cancer cases.

The library came from three nested PCR rounds adapted from ARM-PCR protocols. TCRdb ran MiXCR on the multiplex PCR reads and lists one entry per CDR3 protein. The profile shows approximately 130,000 distinct CDR3 sequences, 66% of them singletons. General study results and limits: TCR diversity was significantly greater in tumor than normal lung tissue. Shorter survival was associated with higher TCR diversity in tumors.

The origin of this receptor is a man under 40 with non-small cell lung cancer. This sequence joins TRBV6-5 and TRBJ1-2; 7 positions match TRBD1. The sample was lung tumor tissue. CDR3 loop: CASGGQAVVGYTF. CDR3 DNA sequence: TGTGCCAGCGGAGGACAGGCAGTGGTTGGCTACACCTTC.